This T cell receptor (beta chain) was recorded in a study of cytomegalovirus exposure and HLA in healthy donors. In this sample, this clone turned up once. The V gene's germline CDR1 is MNHNY and CDR2 SVGAGI (reference sequence). This CDR3 has 14 residues. V was shortened by 5 bases and J by 6 bases, with 17 bases between the two germline ends. 60 Vbeta and 13 Jbeta primers were used in PCR. The protocol was immunoSEQ multiplex PCR, while the TCRdb copy is restricted to in-frame clones and leaves out a portion. This sample has about 190,000 clones, with about 86% found just once. The chain recombines TRBV6-6 with TRBJ2-7, with D possibly matching TRBD2 (6 bases). The receptor comes from a man aged 40-55 years in good health and CMV-seropositive. The sample comprised PBMCs. The CDR3 spells CASSPPGLPPEQYF. For the CDR3, the DNA is TGTGCCAGCAGTCCCCCGGGACTTCCACCCGAGCAGTACTTC.